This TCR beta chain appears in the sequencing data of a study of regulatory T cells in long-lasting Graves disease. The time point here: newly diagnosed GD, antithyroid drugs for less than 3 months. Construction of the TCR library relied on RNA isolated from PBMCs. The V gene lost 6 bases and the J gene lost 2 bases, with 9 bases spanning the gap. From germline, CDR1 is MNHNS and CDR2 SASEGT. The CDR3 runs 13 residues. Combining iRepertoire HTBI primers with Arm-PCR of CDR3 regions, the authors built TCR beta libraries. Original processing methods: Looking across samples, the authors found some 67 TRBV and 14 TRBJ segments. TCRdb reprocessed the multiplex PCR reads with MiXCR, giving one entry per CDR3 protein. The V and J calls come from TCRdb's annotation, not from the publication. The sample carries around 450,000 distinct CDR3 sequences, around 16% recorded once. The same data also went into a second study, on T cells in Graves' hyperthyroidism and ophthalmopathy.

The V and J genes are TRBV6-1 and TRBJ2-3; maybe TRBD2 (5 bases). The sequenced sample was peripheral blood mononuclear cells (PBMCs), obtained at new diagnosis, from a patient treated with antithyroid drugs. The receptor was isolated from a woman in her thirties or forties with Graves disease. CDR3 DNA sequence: TGTGCCAGCAGACGGGATTACACAGATACGCAGTATTTT. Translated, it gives CASRRDYTDTQYF.